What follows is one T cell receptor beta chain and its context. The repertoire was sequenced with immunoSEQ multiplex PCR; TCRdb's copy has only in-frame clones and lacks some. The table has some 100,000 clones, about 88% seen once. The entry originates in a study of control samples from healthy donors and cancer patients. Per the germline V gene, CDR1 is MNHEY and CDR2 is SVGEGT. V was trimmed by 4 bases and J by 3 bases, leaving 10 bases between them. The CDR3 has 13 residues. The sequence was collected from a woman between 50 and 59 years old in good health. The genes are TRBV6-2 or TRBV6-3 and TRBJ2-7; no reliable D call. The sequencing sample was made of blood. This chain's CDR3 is CASSFDGLYEQYV. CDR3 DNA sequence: TGTGCCAGCAGTTTCGACGGTCTCTACGAGCAGTACGTC.